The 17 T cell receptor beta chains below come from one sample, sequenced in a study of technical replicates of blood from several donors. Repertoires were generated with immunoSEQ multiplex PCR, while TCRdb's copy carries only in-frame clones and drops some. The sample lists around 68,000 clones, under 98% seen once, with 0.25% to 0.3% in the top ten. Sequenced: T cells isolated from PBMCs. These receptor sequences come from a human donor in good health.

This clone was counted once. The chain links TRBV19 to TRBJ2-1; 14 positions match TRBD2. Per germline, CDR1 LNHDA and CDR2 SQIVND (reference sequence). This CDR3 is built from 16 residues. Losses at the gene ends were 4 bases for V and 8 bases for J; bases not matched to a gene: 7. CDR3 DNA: TGTGCCAGTAGTACGGAAGGGACTAGCGGGAGCTATGAGCAGTTCTTC. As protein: CASSTEGTSGSYEQFF.

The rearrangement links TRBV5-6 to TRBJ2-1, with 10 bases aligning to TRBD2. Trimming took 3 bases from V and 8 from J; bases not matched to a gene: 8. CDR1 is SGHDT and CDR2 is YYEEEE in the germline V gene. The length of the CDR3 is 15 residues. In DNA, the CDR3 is TGTGCCAGCAGCTGGGCCAAAGCGGGGGGGTATGAGCAGTTCTTC. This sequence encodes CASSWAKAGGYEQFF.

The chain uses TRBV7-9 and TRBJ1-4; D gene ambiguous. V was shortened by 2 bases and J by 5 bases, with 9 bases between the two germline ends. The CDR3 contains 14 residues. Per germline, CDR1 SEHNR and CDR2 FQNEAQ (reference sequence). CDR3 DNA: TGTGCCAGCAGCTTACGGGATGGGAATGAAAAACTGTTTTTT. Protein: CASSLRDGNEKLFF.

The CDR3 sequence: CASKRETNQPQHF. CDR3 nucleotide sequence: TGTGCCAGTAAGCGAGAAACCAATCAGCCCCAGCATTTT. J is TRBJ1-5 and V is TRBV19, with unresolved D. The germline gives CDR1 LNHDA, CDR2 SQIVND (reference sequence). V was pared by 7 bases and J by 3 bases, with 10 bases between. The CDR3 is 13 amino acids.

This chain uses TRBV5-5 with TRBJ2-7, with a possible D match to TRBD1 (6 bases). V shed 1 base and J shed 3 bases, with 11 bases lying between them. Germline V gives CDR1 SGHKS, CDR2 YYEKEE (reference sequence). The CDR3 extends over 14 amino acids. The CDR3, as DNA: TGTGCCAGCAGCTTGAACAGGGCGGGCTACGAGCAGTACTTC. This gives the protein CASSLNRAGYEQYF.

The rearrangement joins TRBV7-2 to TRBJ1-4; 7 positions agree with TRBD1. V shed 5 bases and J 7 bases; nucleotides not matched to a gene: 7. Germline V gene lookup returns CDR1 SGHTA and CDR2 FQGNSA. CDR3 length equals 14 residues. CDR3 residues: CASSPQGIREKLFF. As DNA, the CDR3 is TGTGCCAGCAGCCCACAGGGGATTCGTGAAAAACTGTTTTTT.

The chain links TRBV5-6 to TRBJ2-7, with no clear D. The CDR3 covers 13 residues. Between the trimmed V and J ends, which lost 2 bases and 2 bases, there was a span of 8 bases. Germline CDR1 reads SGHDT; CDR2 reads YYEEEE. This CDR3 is CASSFGGAYEQYF. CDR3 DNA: TGTGCCAGCAGCTTCGGCGGAGCCTACGAGCAGTACTTC.

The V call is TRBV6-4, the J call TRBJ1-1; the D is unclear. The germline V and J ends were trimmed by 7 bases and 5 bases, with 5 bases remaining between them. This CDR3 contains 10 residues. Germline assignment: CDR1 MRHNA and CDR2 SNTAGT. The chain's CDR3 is CASNQTEAFF. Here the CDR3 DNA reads TGTGCCAGCAATCAGACTGAAGCTTTCTTT.

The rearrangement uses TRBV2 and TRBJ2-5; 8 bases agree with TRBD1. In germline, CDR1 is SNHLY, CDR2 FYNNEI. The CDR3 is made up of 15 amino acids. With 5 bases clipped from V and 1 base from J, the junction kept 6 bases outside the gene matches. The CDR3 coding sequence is TGTGCCAGCAGTTCCGGGACAGGTGCCCAAGAGACCCAGTACTTC. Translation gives CASSSGTGAQETQYF.

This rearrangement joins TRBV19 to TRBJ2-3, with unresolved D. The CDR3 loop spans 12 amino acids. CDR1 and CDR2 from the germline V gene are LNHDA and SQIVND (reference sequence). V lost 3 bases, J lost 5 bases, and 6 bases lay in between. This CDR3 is CASSIRGDTQYF. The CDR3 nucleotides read TGTGCCAGTAGTATTAGAGGAGATACGCAGTATTTT.

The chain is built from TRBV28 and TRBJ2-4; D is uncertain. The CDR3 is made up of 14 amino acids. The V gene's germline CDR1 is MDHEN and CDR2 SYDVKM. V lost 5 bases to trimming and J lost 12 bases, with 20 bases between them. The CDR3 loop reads CASSLSPNTDTQYF. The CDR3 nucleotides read TGTGCCAGCAGTCTATCGCCTAATACCGACACTCAGTACTTC.

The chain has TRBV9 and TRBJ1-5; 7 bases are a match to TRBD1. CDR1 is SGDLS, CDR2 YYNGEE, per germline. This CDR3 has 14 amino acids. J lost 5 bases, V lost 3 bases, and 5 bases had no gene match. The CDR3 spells CASSGDSLYQPQHF. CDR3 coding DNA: TGTGCCAGCAGCGGGGACAGTCTCTATCAGCCCCAGCATTTT.

CDR3 bases: TGCGCCAGCAGGGATGGGGCGGGGGTAGCTAACTATGGCTACACCTTC. It encodes CASRDGAGVANYGYTF. The rearrangement joins TRBV5-1 to TRBJ1-2; tentatively, D is TRBD1 (5 bases). V gave up 5 bases and J gave up 0 bases, with 17 bases separating them. The germline gives CDR1 SGHRS, CDR2 YFSETQ. This CDR3 spans 16 amino acids.

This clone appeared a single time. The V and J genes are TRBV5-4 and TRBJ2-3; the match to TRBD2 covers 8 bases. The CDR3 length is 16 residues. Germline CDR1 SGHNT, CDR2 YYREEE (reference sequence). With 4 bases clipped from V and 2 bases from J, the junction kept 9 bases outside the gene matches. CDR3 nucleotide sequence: TGTGCCAGCAGCCTAGGACTAGCTGTACTCACAGATACGCAGTATTTT. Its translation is CASSLGLAVLTDTQYF.

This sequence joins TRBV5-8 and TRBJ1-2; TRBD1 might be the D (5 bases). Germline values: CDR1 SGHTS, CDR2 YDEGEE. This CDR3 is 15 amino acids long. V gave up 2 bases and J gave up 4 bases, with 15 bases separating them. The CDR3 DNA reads TGTGCCAGCAGCTTCCGTCAGGGCAGTGGCTATGGCTACACCTTC. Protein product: CASSFRQGSGYGYTF.

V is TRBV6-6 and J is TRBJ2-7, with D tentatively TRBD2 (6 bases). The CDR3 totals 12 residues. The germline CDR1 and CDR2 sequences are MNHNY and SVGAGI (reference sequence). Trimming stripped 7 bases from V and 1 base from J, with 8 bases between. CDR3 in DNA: TGTGCCAGCATGGCGGGATCCTACGAGCAGTACTTC. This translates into CASMAGSYEQYF.

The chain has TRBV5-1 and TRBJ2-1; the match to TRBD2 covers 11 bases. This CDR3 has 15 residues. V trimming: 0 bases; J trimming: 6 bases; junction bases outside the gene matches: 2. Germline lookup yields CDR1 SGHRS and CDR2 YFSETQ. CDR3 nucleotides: TGCGCCAGCAGCTTGGGACTAGCGGGAATCAATGAGCAGTTCTTC. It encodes CASSLGLAGINEQFF. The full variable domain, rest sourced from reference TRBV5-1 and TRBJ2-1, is KAGVTQTPRYLIKTRGQQVTLSCSPISGHRSVSWYQQTPGQGLQFLFEYFSETQRNKGNFPGRFSGRQFSNSRSEMNVSTLELGDSALYLCASSLGLAGINEQFFGPGTRLTVL.